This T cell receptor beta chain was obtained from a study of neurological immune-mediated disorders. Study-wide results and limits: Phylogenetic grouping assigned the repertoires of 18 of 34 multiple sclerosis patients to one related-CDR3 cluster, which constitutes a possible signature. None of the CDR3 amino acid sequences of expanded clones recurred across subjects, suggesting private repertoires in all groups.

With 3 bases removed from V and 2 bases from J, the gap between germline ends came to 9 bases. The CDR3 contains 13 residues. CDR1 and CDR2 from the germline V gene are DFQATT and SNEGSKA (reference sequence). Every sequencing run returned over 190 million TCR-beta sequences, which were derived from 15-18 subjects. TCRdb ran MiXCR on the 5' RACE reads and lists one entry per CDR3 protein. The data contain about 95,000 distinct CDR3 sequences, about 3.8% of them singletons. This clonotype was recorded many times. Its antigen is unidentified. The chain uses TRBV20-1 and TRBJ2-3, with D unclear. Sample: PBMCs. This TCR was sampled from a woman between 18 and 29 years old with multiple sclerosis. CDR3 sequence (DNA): TGCAGTGCTAGTAAACAGTACACAGATACGCAGTATTTT. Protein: CSASKQYTDTQYF.